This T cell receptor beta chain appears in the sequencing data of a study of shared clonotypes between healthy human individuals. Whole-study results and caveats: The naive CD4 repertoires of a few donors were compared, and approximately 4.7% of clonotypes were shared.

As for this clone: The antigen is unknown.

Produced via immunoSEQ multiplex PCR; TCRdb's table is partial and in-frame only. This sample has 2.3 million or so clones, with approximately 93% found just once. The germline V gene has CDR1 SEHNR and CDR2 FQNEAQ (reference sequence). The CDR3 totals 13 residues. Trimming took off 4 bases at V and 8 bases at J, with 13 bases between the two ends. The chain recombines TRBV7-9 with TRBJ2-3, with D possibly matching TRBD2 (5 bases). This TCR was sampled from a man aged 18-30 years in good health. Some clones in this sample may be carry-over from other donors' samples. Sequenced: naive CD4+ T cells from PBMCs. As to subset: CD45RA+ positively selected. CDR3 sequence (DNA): TGTGCCAGCAGCTCCACGGAGGTTTCTACGCAGTATTTT. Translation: CASSSTEVSTQYF.